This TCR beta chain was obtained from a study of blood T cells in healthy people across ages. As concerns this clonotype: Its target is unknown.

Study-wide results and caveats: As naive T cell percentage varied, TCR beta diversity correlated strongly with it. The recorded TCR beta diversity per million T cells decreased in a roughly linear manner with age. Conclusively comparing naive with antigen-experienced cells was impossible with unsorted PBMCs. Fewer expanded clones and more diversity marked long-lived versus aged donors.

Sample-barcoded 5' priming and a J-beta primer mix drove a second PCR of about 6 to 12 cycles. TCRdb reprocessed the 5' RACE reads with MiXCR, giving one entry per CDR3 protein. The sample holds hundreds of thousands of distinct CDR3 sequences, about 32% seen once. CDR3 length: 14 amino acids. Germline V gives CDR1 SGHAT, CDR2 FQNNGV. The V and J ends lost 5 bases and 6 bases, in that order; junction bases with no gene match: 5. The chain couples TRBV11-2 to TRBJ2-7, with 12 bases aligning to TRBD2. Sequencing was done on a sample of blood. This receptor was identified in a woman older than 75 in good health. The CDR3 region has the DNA TGTGCCAGCAGCGCGGGACTAGCGGGCACCGAGCAGTACTTC. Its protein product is CASSAGLAGTEQYF.